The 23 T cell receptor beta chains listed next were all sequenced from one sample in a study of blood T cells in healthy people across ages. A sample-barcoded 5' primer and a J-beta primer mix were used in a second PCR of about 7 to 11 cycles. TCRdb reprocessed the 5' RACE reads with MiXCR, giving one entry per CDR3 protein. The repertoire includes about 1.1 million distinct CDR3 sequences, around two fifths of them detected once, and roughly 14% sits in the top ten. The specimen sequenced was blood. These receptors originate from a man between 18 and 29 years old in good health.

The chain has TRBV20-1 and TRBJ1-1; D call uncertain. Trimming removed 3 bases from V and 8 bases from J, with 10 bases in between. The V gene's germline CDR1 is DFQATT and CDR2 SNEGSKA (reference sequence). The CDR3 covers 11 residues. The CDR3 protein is CSARETNEAFF. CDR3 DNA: TGCAGTGCTAGGGAGACAAACGAAGCTTTCTTT.

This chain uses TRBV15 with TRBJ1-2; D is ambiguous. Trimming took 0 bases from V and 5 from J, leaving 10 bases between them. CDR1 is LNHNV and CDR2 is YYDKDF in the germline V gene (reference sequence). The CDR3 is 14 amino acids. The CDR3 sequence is CATSRDSSDYGYTF. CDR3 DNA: TGTGCCACCAGCAGAGATTCTTCAGATTATGGCTACACCTTC.

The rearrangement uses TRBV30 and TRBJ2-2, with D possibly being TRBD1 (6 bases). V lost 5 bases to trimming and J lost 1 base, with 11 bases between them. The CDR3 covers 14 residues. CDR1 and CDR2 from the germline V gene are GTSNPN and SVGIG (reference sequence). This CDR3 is CAWVRQVNTGELFF. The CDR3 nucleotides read TGTGCCTGGGTAAGACAGGTGAACACCGGGGAGCTGTTTTTT.

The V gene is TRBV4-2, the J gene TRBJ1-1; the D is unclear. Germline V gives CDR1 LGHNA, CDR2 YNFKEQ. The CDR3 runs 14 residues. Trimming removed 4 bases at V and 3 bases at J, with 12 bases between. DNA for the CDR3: TGTGCCAGCAGCCCGACCCGGAGTGACACTGAAGCTTTCTTT. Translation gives CASSPTRSDTEAFF.

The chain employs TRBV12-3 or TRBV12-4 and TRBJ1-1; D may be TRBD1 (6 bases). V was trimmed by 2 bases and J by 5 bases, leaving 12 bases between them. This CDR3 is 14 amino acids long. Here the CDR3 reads CASSLSAQGTEAFF. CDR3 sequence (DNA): TGTGCCAGCAGTTTAAGTGCTCAGGGGACTGAAGCTTTCTTT.

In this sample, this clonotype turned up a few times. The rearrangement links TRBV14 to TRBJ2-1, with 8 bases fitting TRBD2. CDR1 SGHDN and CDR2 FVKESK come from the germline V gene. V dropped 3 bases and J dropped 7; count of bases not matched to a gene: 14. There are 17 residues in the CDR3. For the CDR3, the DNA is TGTGCCAGCAGCCATTTGACCGGGGGGGCCCAAGAGAATGAGCAGTTCTTC. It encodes CASSHLTGGAQENEQFF. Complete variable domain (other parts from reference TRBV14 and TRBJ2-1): EAGVTQFPSHSVIEKGQTVTLRCDPISGHDNLYWYRRVMGKEIKFLLHFVKESKQDESGMPNNRFLAERTGGTYSTLKVQPAELEDSGVYFCASSHLTGGAQENEQFFGPGTRLTVL.

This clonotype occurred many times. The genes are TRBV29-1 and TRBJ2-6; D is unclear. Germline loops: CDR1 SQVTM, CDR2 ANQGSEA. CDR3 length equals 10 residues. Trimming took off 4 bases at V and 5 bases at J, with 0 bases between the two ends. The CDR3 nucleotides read TGCAGCGTTGGGGCCAACGTCCTGACTTTC. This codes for CSVGANVLTF.

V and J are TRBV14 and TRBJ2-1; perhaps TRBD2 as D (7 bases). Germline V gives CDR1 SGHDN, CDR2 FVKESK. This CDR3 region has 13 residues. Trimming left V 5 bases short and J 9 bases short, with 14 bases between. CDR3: CASSYTGGGEQFF. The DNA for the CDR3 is TGTGCCAGCAGCTACACGGGGGGCGGTGAGCAGTTCTTC.

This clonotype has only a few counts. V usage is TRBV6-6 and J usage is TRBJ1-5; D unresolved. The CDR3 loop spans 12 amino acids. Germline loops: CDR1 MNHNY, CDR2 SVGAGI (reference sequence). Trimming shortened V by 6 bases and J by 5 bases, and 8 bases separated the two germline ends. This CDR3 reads CASSQPDQPQHF. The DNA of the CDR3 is TGTGCCAGCAGCCAGCCTGATCAGCCCCAGCATTTT.

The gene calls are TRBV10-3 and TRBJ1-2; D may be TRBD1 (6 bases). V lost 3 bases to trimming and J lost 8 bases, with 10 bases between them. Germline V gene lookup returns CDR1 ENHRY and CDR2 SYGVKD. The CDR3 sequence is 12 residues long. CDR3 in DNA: TGTGCCATCAGTGAATTAGGGGGGGGCTACACCTTC. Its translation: CAISELGGGYTF.

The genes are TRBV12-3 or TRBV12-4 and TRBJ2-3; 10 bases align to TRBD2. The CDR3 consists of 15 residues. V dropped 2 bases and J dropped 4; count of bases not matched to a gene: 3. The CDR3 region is CASSLLSGGADTQYF. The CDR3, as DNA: TGTGCCAGCAGTTTATTGAGCGGGGGGGCAGATACGCAGTATTTT.

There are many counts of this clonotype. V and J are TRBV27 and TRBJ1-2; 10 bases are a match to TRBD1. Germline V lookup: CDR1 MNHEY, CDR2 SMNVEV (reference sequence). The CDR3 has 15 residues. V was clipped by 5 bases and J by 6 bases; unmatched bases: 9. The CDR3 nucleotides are TGTGCCAGCAGTGCCTCCGGGACAGGGGCTAATGGCTACACCTTC. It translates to CASSASGTGANGYTF.

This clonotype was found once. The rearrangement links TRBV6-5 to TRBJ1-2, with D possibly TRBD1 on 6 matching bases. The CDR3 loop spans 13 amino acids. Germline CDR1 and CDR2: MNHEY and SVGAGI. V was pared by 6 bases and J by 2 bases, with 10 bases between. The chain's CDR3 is CASRQGYNYGYTF. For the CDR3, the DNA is TGTGCCAGCAGACAGGGCTACAACTATGGCTACACCTTC.

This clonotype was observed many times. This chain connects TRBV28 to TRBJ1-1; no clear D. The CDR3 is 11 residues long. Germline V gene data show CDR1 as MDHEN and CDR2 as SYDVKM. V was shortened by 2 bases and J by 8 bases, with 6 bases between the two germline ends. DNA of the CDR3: TGTGCCAGCAGTTTACGGCGCGAAGCTTTCTTT. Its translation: CASSLRREAFF.

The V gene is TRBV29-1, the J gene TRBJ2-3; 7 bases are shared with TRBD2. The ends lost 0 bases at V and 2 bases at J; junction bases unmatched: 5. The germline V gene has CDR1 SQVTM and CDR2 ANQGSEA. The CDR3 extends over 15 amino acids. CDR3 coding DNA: TGCAGCGTTGAAGATCGGGGAGGGAACACAGATACGCAGTATTTT. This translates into CSVEDRGGNTDTQYF.

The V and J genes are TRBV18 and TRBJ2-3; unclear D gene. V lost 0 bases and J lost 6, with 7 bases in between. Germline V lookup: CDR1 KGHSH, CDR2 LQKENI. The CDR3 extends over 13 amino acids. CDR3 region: CASSPPADDTQYF. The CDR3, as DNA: TGTGCCAGCTCACCACCGGCAGATGATACGCAGTATTTT.

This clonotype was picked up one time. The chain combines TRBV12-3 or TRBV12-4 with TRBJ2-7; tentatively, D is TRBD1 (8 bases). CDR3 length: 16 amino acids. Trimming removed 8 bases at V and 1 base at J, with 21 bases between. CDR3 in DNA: TGTGCCAGCGGGGGGGCGGACAGGGAGTTATCCTACGAGCAGTACTTC. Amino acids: CASGGADRELSYEQYF.

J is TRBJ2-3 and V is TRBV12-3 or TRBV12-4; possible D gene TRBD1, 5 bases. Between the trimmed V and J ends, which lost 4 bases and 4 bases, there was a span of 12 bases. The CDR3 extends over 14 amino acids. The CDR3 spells CASSSGGASDTQYF. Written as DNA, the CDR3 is TGTGCCAGCAGTTCCGGTGGGGCGTCAGATACGCAGTATTTT.

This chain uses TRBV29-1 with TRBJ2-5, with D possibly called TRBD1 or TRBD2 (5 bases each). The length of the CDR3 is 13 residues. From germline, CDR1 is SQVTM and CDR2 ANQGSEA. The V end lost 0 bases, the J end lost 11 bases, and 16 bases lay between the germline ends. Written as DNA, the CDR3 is TGCAGCGTTGAAGAGCCAGGGACGAGGGAGCAGTACTTC. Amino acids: CSVEEPGTREQYF.

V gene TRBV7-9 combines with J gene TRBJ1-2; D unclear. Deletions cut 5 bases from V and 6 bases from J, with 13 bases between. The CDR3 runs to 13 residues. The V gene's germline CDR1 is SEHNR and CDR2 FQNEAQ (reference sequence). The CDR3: CASSAYPRDGYTF. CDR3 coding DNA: TGTGCCAGCAGCGCATACCCTAGAGATGGCTACACCTTC. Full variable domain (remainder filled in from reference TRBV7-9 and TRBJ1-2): DTGVSQNPRHKITKRGQNVTFRCDPISEHNRLYWYRQTLGQGPEFLTYFQNEAQLEKSRLLSDRFSAERPKGSFSTLEIQRTEQGDSAMYLCASSAYPRDGYTFGSGTRLTVV.

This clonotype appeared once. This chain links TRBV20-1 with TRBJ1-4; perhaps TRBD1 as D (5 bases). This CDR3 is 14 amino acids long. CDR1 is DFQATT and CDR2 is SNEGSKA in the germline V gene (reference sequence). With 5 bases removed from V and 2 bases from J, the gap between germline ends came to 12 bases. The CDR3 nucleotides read TGCAGTGCTTATCCCCAGGGTACTAATGAAAAACTGTTTTTT. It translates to CSAYPQGTNEKLFF.

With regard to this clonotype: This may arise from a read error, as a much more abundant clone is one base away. Here the CDR3 reads CVSSFVSSVGYEQFF. The CDR3 DNA follows: TGTGTCAGCAGTTTCGTCTCGAGCGTAGGGTATGAGCAGTTCTTC. V is TRBV12-3 or TRBV12-4 and J is TRBJ2-1; no clear D gene. The CDR3 is made up of 15 amino acids.

The CDR3 nucleotides are TGTGCCAGCAGTTACTCGCAACGCGGAGATACGCAGTATTTT. Translated, it gives CASSYSQRGDTQYF. The V gene is TRBV6-5, the J gene TRBJ2-3; D ambiguous. V lost 0 bases and J 5 bases, leaving 9 bases between the germline ends. CDR1 is MNHEY, CDR2 SVGAGI, per germline. This CDR3 contains 14 residues.